A single TCR beta chain is shown here with its context. The antigen is undetermined. Germline CDR1 and CDR2: GTSNPN and SVGIG (reference sequence). The V end lost 0 bases, the J end lost 8 bases, and 22 bases lay between the germline ends. The CDR3 contains 16 residues. These data are taken from a study of OX40 agonist ivuxolimab in advanced cancers. At the level of the study: Enrolled patients in dose escalation had cancers that were hepatocellular carcinoma, melanoma, renal cell or head and neck cancer.

TCRdb's copy holds only in-frame clones and misses some; the assay was immunoSEQ multiplex PCR. The sample has 65,000 to 80,000 clones, roughly four fifths seen once; the top ten hold 0.45% to 0.6%. With baseline, cycle 4 day 1, and cycle 7 day 1 as timepoints, blood was sampled. Overall study findings and caveats: What antigens the expanded peripheral T cells recognized was never established. Mean expanded clone counts were higher in CD8+ than CD4+ T cells.

The receptor comes from an adult with an advanced solid tumor such as melanoma, head and neck, liver or kidney cancer. The rearrangement uses TRBV30 and TRBJ1-1; D not certain. The specimen was CD4+ or CD8+ T cells sorted from blood, collected in a trial of the OX40 agonist ivuxolimab. The CDR3 here is CAWSVSWLEGRQEAFF. Here the CDR3 DNA reads TGTGCCTGGAGTGTAAGTTGGTTGGAGGGCAGACAAGAAGCTTTCTTT.